This TCR beta chain came from a study of cytomegalovirus exposure and HLA in healthy donors. Study observations and caveats: In vitro checks showed that a few CMV-associated chains really do target CMV antigens. A later analysis linked a missense DCLRE1C variant to TCR beta V- and J-gene trimming. Among TCR beta chains, those listed as cytomegalovirus-associated numbered more than 150.

In germline, CDR1 is SGHVS, CDR2 FQNEAQ. V lost 6 bases, J lost 0 bases, and 11 bases lay in between. The CDR3 is 14 amino acids. Turning to this clone: What it binds is not known.

PCR employed 60 Vbeta and 13 Jbeta primers. Sequencing used immunoSEQ multiplex PCR; TCRdb keeps in-frame clones, though not all of them. This table has over 120,000 clones, around 82% appearing once. The chain links TRBV7-8 to TRBJ1-1; D ambiguous. Material for sequencing was PBMCs. The sequence derives from a man aged 45-60 years in good health and CMV-seronegative. CDR3 amino acids: CASRGQRMNTEAFF. CDR3 nucleotides: TGTGCCAGCAGGGGCCAACGAATGAACACTGAAGCTTTCTTT.